This TCR beta chain was found in a study of blood T cell repertoires in COVID-19. Only one count was recorded for this clone. Measured with immunoSEQ multiplex PCR; TCRdb has only the in-frame clones, and not every one. Here the sample spans 30,000 to 45,000 clones, about 82% being singletons. The germline V gene encodes CDR1 LGHDT and CDR2 YNNKEL (reference sequence). Trimming removed 4 bases from V and 2 bases from J; junction bases left unmatched: 4. CDR3 length: 14 amino acids. This sequence was found in a human donor in a cohort sampled during active COVID-19. This chain joins TRBV3-1 (or the pseudogene TRBV3-2) and TRBJ1-1; 7 positions agree with TRBD1. Material: peripheral blood. This CDR3 is CASSPQGTNTEAFF. The DNA for the CDR3 is TGTGCCAGCAGCCCACAGGGGACTAACACTGAAGCTTTCTTT.